This T cell receptor beta chain comes out of a study of blood T cells in healthy people across ages. About the research overall: Through template switching, about one barcoded beta molecule was captured per two T cells, as measured in model experiments.

Sample-barcoded 5' priming and a J-beta primer mix drove a second PCR of 7 to 11 cycles. Every single cDNA molecule received a tag from a template-switch adaptor with 12 random nucleotides. Every individual sample yielded 2.5 million or more paired-end reads (each containing CDR3). Via MiXCR, TCRdb re-called the 5' RACE reads, giving one row per CDR3 protein. The sample contains 730,000 or so distinct CDR3 sequences, roughly 41% of which appear only once. This clonotype was seen once. The CDR3 spans 17 residues. Sequenced input: blood. The chain couples TRBV21-1 to TRBJ2-7; the table's D call TRBD2 went unverified against the DNA. TRBV21-1 is given as a pseudogene. This TCR derives from an elderly man in good health. The CDR3 nucleotides read TGTGCCAGCAGCAAAGAGGGTAGCGGGAGGCCATCCTACGAGCAGTACTTC. Protein sequence: CASSKEGSGRPSYEQYF.